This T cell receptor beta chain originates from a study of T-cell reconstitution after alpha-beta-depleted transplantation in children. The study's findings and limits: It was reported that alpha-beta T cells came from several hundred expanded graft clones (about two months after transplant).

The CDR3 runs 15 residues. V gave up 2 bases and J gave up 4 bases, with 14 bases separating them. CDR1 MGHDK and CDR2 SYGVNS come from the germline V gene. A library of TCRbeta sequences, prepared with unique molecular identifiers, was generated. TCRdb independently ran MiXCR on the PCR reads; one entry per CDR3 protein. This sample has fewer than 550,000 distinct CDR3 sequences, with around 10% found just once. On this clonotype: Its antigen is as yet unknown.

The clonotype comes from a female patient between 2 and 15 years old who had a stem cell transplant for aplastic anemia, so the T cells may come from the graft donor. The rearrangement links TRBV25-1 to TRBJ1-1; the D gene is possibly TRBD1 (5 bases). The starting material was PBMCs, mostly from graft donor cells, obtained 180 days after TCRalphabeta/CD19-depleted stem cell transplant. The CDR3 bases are TGTGCCAGCAGTGAAGCCAAAGGGGAGGGCACTGAAGCTTTCTTT. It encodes CASSEAKGEGTEAFF.